These 2 T cell receptor beta chains came from one sample sequenced in a study of CXCR3-negative and CXCR3-positive naive CD8 T cells. Study-wide results and caveats: CXCR3-expressing naive cells carried TRB CDR3s more hydrophobic than those of CXCR3-negative naive cells.

For these receptors, no antigen is known. Via 5' RACE with UMI labels, TRB cDNA libraries were prepared. For each CDR3 protein, TCRdb gives one entry from its re-call of the 5' RACE reads, without DNA. This table lists some 140,000 distinct CDR3 sequences. The sequenced material came from naive CXCR3+ CD8+ T cells from blood. Subset given: CD45RO-CCR7+CD27+CD95- naive CD8+ T cells expressing CXCR3 (TNR3+). The receptors derive from a human donor in good health. Some clones in this sample may be carry-over from other donors' samples.

V usage is TRBV28 and J usage is TRBJ1-4; TCRdb calls TRBD1, which cannot be checked without DNA. The CDR3 consists of 14 residues. Germline V gives CDR1 MDHEN, CDR2 SYDVKM. The chain's CDR3 is CASSARGSIEKLFF.

The V call is TRBV19, the J call TRBJ2-1; absent DNA, TCRdb's TRBD2 call cannot be checked. The germline gives CDR1 LNHDA, CDR2 SQIVND (reference sequence). This CDR3 is 14 amino acids long. The CDR3 is CASTTIAGYNEQFF.